These 20 T cell receptor beta chains were sequenced from one sample in a study of cytomegalovirus exposure and HLA in healthy donors (dated by TCRdb to the late 2010s). Library preparation employed the immunoSEQ multiplex PCR assay. The immuneACCESS repertoire file appears here via TCRdb, limited to in-frame rearrangements. These files lack a portion of the clones; in checked studies, under half of the deficit traces to unresolved V genes, and the cause of the others is not known. Recorded for this sample are some 270,000 clones; approximately 86% of them occurred a single time. The ten largest clones add up to 1% of the sample. The source material was PBMCs. These receptors all stem from a woman aged 18 to 35 in good health and CMV-seronegative.

A word on this clone: The same CDR3 arises from other DNA sequences in this sample as well. The chain couples TRBV5-1 to TRBJ2-3; no clear D. Looked up from germline, CDR1 is SGHRS and CDR2 is YFSETQ. V lost 4 bases, J lost 2 bases, and 5 bases lay in between. This CDR3 has 12 residues. The CDR3, as DNA: TGCGCCAGCAGCCCTAACACAGATACGCAGTATTTT. Its protein product is CASSPNTDTQYF.

This rearrangement joins TRBV7-3 to TRBJ2-2; D call uncertain. CDR1 is SGHTA, CDR2 FQGTGA, per germline. The CDR3 extends over 13 amino acids. Trimming pared 4 bases from V and 6 bases from J, leaving 9 bases between. As DNA, the CDR3 is TGTGCCAGCAGCTATAGCCCCTCCGGGGAGCTGTTTTTT. It yields the protein CASSYSPSGELFF.

The chain has TRBV13 and TRBJ1-5; 8 bases agree with TRBD1. The CDR3 runs 13 residues. Germline values: CDR1 PRHDT, CDR2 FYEKMQ (reference sequence). Trimming at V came to 3 bases and at J to 7 bases, leaving 2 bases not matched to a gene. The CDR3 reads CASSLTGAQPQHF. The CDR3 DNA is TGTGCCAGCAGCTTGACAGGGGCACAGCCCCAGCATTTT. The variable domain in full, with the rest retrieved from reference TRBV13 and TRBJ1-5, is AAGVIQSPRHLIKEKRETATLKCYPIPRHDTVYWYQQGPGQDPQFLISFYEKMQSDKGSIPDRFSAQQFSDYHSELNMSSLELGDSALYFCASSLTGAQPQHFGDGTRLSIL.

The chain carries TRBV25-1 and TRBJ2-7; 8 positions agree with TRBD2. In germline, CDR1 is MGHDK, CDR2 SYGVNS. V was pared by 7 bases and J by 6 bases, with 2 bases of the junction left unmatched. The CDR3 is 11 amino acids. The CDR3 sequence is CASIAGGEQYF. In DNA form, the CDR3 reads TGTGCCAGCATTGCGGGAGGCGAGCAGTACTTC.

The V and J genes are TRBV27 and TRBJ2-3; 10 bases are shared with TRBD1. V shed 3 bases, J shed 5 bases, and the junction held 5 bases outside the gene matches. This CDR3 is built from 15 residues. Germline-derived CDR1 and CDR2 are MNHEY and SMNVEV (reference sequence). The CDR3 DNA reads as TGTGCCAGCAGTTTGGGACAGGGGTGGGAAGATACGCAGTATTTT. Translated, it gives CASSLGQGWEDTQYF.

Here the CDR3 DNA reads TGTGCCAGCAAATGGACAGGTGGATATGGCTACACCTTC. Encoded protein: CASKWTGGYGYTF. The gene calls are TRBV5-6 and TRBJ1-2; the match to TRBD1 covers 7 bases. V was pared by 6 bases and J by 5 bases, with 7 bases of the junction left unmatched. Germline V CDR1 and CDR2: SGHDT, YYEEEE. CDR3 size: 13 residues.

This clone was seen just once. This CDR3 reads CASSPGGPTDTQYF. The DNA of the CDR3 is TGTGCCAGCAGCCCCGGGGGGCCCACAGATACGCAGTATTTT. The chain couples TRBV5-4 to TRBJ2-3, with D tentatively TRBD2 (7 bases). In germline, CDR1 is SGHNT, CDR2 YYREEE (reference sequence). CDR3 length equals 14 residues. The V and J ends lost 4 bases and 2 bases respectively, with 11 bases between them. Complete variable domain (other parts from reference TRBV5-4 and TRBJ2-3): ETGVTQSPTHLIKTRGQQVTLRCSSQSGHNTVSWYQQALGQGPQFIFQYYREEENGRGNFPPRFSGLQFPNYSSELNVNALELDDSALYLCASSPGGPTDTQYFGPGTRLTVL.

V is TRBV2 and J is TRBJ1-4; no clear D gene. This CDR3 is built from 12 residues. The V gene lost 4 bases and the J gene lost 8 bases, with 8 bases spanning the gap. CDR1 is SNHLY and CDR2 is FYNNEI in the germline V gene. CDR3 residues: CASSVDREKLFF. The DNA for the CDR3 is TGTGCCAGCAGTGTTGATCGGGAAAAACTGTTTTTT.

The V call is TRBV27, the J call TRBJ1-1; D uncertain. The CDR3 runs to 13 residues. Trimming left V 5 bases short and J 11 bases short, with 18 bases between. The germline V gene encodes CDR1 MNHEY and CDR2 SMNVEV (reference sequence). The CDR3 DNA follows: TGTGCCAGCAGTCTCCCGCGCGGGGAGGTTGCTTTCTTT. Translating it yields CASSLPRGEVAFF.

This rearrangement joins TRBV5-6 to TRBJ2-1, with 10 bases identical to TRBD1. The V gene's germline CDR1 is SGHDT and CDR2 YYEEEE. The J segment lost 7 bases and the V segment lost 4 bases, leaving 2 bases of the junction unmatched. This CDR3 has 13 amino acids. As DNA, the CDR3 is TGTGCCAGCAGCCCGGGACAGGGGAATGAGCAGTTCTTC. Encoded protein: CASSPGQGNEQFF. The full variable domain, completed using reference TRBV5-6 and TRBJ2-1, is DAGVTQSPTHLIKTRGQQVTLRCSPKSGHDTVSWYQQALGQGPQFIFQYYEEEERQRGNFPDRFSGHQFPNYSSELNVNALLLGDSALYLCASSPGQGNEQFFGPGTRLTVL.

The chain carries TRBV27 and TRBJ1-4, with TRBD1 identical over 8 bases. After removal of 6 bases from V and 3 bases from J, the junction contained 12 bases not matched to a gene. The germline gives CDR1 MNHEY, CDR2 SMNVEV (reference sequence). CDR3 size: 17 residues. CDR3 residues: CASSIQGELRPNEKLFF. CDR3 in DNA: TGTGCCAGCAGCATACAGGGGGAGTTACGACCTAATGAAAAACTGTTTTTT.

The rearrangement joins TRBV30 to TRBJ1-5; 10 nucleotides match TRBD1. V shed 2 bases and J 3 bases; nucleotides not matched to a gene: 7. CDR3 size: 16 residues. Germline V CDR1 and CDR2: GTSNPN, SVGIG (reference sequence). CDR3: CAWSPGTGVHNQPQHF. As DNA, the CDR3 is TGTGCCTGGAGTCCCGGGACAGGGGTTCACAATCAGCCCCAGCATTTT.

This chain's CDR3 is CSVEEAVSYEQYF. The CDR3 DNA follows: TGCAGCGTTGAAGAGGCAGTCTCCTACGAGCAGTACTTC. The chain uses TRBV29-1 and TRBJ2-7; D gene unclear. The CDR3 consists of 13 residues. The germline gives CDR1 SQVTM, CDR2 ANQGSEA. V was cut by 0 bases and J by 0 bases, with 6 bases left in between.

The rearrangement uses TRBV11-3 and TRBJ2-1; possibly TRBD2 for D (6 bases). CDR3 length equals 12 residues. From germline, CDR1 is SGHNT and CDR2 YENEEA. V was cut by 5 bases and J by 8 bases, with 10 bases left in between. This CDR3 is CASSLRRDEQFF. DNA for the CDR3: TGTGCCAGCAGCCTTAGGAGGGATGAGCAGTTCTTC.

The chain joins TRBV6-5 to TRBJ1-2, with a possible D match to TRBD1 (5 bases). The germline V gene has CDR1 MNHEY and CDR2 SVGAGI. This CDR3 is 13 amino acids long. The V end lost 10 bases, the J end lost 4 bases, and 16 bases lay between the germline ends. CDR3 nucleotides: TGTGCCACCACTCGGCAGGGAATCTATGGCTACACCTTC. Its protein product is CATTRQGIYGYTF.

The chain combines TRBV4-1 with TRBJ2-7, with no clear D. With 1 base removed from V and 4 bases from J, the gap between germline ends came to 8 bases. The CDR3 length is 13 residues. Germline values: CDR1 MGHRA, CDR2 YSYEKL. In nucleotides, the CDR3 is TGCGCCAGCAGCCAAGCCCTCGGGTACGAGCAGTACTTC. Its translation: CASSQALGYEQYF.

The genes are TRBV4-1 and TRBJ2-7; the D gene is possibly TRBD2 (6 bases). Germline V gene sequence: CDR1 MGHRA, CDR2 YSYEKL. Trimming took 6 bases from V and 5 from J, leaving 17 bases between them. The CDR3 runs 14 residues. Here the CDR3 reads CASRRIGGTDEQYF. CDR3 DNA sequence: TGCGCCAGCAGAAGGATCGGGGGTACGGACGAGCAGTACTTC.

The rearrangement joins TRBV10-3 to TRBJ2-5; TRBD2 aligns across 7 bases. The CDR3 contains 14 residues. Trimming removed 3 bases from V and 4 bases from J; junction bases left unmatched: 5. Germline V gene lookup returns CDR1 ENHRY and CDR2 SYGVKD. As DNA, the CDR3 is TGTGCCATCAGTGATAGCGGGCACGGAGAGACCCAGTACTTC. Translating it yields CAISDSGHGETQYF.

The genes are TRBV29-1 and TRBJ1-2; D is perhaps TRBD1 (5 bases). This CDR3 spans 12 amino acids. The V end lost 4 bases, the J end lost 7 bases, and 13 bases lay between the germline ends. Germline loops: CDR1 SQVTM, CDR2 ANQGSEA. The DNA of the CDR3 is TGCAGCGTTGCATCCGGGGGATCTGGCTACACCTTC. It encodes CSVASGGSGYTF.

The J gene is TRBJ1-2, the V gene TRBV7-6; perhaps TRBD1 as D (6 bases). The CDR3 contains 13 residues. V was trimmed by 4 bases and J by 1 base, leaving 7 bases between them. CDR1 SGHVS and CDR2 FNYEAQ come from the germline V gene. The CDR3 coding sequence is TGTGCCAGCAGCTCGGACAGTAACTATGGCTACACCTTC. It translates to CASSSDSNYGYTF.